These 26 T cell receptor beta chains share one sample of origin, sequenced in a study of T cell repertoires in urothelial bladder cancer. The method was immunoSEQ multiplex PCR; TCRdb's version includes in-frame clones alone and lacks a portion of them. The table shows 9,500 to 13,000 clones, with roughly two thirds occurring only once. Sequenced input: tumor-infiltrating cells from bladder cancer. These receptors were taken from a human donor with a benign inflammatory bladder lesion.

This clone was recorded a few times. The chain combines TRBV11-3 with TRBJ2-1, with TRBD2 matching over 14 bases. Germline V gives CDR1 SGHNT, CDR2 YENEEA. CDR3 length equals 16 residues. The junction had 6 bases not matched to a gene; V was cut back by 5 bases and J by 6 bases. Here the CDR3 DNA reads TGTGCCAGCAGCGGTGGACTAGCGGGGGGTTCCAATGAGCAGTTCTTC. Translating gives CASSGGLAGGSNEQFF.

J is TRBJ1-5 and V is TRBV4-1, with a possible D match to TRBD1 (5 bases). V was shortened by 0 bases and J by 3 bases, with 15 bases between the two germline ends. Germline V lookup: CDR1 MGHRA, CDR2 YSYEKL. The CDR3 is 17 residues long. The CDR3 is CASSQDTGPIYNQPQHF. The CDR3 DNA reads TGCGCCAGCAGCCAAGATACGGGGCCAATCTACAATCAGCCCCAGCATTTT.

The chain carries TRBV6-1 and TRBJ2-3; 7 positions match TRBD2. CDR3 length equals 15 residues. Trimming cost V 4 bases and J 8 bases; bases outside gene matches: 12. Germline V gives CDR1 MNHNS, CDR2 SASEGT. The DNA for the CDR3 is TGTGCCAGCAGTGCGTGGGAGGGGCCGACGGGTACGCAGTATTTT. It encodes CASSAWEGPTGTQYF.

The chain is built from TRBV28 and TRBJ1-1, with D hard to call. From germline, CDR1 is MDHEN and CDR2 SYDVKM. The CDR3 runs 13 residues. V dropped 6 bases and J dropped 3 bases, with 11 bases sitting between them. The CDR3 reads CASSREKDTEAFF. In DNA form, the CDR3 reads TGTGCCAGCAGCCGAGAAAAGGACACTGAAGCTTTCTTT.

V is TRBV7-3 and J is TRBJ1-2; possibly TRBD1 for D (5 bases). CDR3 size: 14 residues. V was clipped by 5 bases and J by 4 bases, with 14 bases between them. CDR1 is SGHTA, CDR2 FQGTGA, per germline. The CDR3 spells CASSPNPGPYGYTF. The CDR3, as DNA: TGTGCCAGCAGCCCAAACCCGGGGCCCTATGGCTACACCTTC.

CDR3 in amino acids: CASRKAGGTYNEQFF. CDR3 nucleotides: TGTGCCAGTAGAAAAGCGGGGGGCACCTACAATGAGCAGTTCTTC. The V call is TRBV19, the J call TRBJ2-1; TRBD2 matches at 9 bases. CDR1 is LNHDA and CDR2 is SQIVND in the germline V gene (reference sequence). CDR3 size: 15 residues. Unmatched junction bases numbered 5, after V lost 6 bases and J lost 2 bases.

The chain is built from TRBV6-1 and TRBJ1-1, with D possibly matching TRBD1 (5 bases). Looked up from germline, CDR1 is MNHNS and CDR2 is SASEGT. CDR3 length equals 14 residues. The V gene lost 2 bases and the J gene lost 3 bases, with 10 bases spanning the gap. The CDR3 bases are TGTGCCAGCAGTGAAAGGGGCAGGGACACTGAAGCTTTCTTT. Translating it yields CASSERGRDTEAFF.

CDR3 coding DNA: TGCGCCAGCAGCTTGGTAGGGACTAGCGGTAACAATGAGCAGTTCTTC. It translates to CASSLVGTSGNNEQFF. The V and J genes are TRBV5-1 and TRBJ2-1, with 11 bases aligning to TRBD2. V shed 0 bases, J shed 5 bases, and the junction held 4 bases outside the gene matches. Germline CDR1 is SGHRS and CDR2 is YFSETQ. CDR3 length: 16 amino acids.

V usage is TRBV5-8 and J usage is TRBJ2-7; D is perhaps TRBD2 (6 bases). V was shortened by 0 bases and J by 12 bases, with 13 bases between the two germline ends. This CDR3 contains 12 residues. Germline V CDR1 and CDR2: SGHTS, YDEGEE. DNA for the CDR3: TGTGCCAGCAGCTTGGATGGCAGGGACTCGTACTTC. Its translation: CASSLDGRDSYF.

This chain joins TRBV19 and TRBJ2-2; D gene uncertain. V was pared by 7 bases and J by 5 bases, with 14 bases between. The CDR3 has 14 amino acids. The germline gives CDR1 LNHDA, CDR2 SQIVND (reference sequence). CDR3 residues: CASMVGTHTGELFF. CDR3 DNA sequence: TGTGCCAGTATGGTAGGAACCCATACCGGGGAGCTGTTTTTT.

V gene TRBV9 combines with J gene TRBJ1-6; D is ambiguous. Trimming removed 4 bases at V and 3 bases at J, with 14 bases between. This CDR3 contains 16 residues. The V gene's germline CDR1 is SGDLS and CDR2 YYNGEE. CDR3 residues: CASSSGSEGYNSPLHF. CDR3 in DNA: TGTGCCAGCAGCTCCGGGTCTGAGGGCTATAATTCACCCCTCCACTTT. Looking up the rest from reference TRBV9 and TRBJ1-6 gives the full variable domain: DSGVTQTPKHLITATGQRVTLRCSPRSGDLSVYWYQQSLDQGLQFLIQYYNGEERAKGNILERFSAQQFPDLHSELNLSSLELGDSALYFCASSSGSEGYNSPLHFGNGTRLTVT.

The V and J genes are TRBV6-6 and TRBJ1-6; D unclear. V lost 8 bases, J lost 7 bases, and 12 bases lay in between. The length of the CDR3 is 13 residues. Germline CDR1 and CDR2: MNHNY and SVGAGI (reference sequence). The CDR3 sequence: CASLAGGNSPLHF. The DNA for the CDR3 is TGTGCCAGCTTGGCAGGCGGAAATTCACCCCTCCACTTT.

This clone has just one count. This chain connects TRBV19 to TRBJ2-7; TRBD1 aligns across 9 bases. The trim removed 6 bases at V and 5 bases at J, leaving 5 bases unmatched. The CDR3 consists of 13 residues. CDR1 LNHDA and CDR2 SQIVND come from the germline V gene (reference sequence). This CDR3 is CASSGTGRNEQYF. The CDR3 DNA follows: TGTGCCAGTAGCGGGACAGGGCGGAACGAGCAGTACTTC.

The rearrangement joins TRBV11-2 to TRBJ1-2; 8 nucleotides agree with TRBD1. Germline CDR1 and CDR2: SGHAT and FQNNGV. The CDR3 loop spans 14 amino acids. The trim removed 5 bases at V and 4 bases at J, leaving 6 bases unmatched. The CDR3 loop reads CASSGDRRAYGYTF. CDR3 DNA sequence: TGTGCCAGCAGCGGGGACAGGCGAGCCTATGGCTACACCTTC.

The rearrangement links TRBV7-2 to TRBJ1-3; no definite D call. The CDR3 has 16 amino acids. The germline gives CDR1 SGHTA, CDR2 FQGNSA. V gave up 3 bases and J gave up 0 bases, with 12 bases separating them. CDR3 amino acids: CASSFNQPFSGNTIYF. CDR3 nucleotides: TGTGCCAGCAGCTTTAACCAGCCTTTCTCTGGAAACACCATATATTTT.

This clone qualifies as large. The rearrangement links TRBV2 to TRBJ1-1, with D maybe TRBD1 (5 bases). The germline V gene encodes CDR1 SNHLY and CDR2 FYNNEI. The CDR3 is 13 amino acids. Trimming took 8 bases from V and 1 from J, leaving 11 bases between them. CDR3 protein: CASFRAKNTEAFF. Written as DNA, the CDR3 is TGTGCCAGCTTCAGGGCAAAGAACACTGAAGCTTTCTTT.

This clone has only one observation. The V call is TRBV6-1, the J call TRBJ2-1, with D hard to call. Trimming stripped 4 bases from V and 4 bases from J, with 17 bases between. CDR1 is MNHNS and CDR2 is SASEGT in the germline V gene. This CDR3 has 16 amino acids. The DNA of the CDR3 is TGTGCCAGCAGTGTTTACCCGCGATCACCTTACAATGAGCAGTTCTTC. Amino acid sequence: CASSVYPRSPYNEQFF.

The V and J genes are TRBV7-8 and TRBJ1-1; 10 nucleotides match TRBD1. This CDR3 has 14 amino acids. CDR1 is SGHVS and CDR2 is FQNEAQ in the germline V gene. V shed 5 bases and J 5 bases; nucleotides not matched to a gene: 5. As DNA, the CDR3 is TGTGCCAGCAGCCTCCGGGACAGGGGAACTGAAGCTTTCTTT. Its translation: CASSLRDRGTEAFF.

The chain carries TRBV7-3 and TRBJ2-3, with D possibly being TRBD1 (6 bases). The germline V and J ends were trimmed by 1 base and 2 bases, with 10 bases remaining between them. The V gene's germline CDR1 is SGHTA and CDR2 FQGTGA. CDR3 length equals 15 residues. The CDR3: CASSLRVGATDTQYF. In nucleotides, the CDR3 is TGTGCCAGCAGCTTAAGGGTGGGGGCCACAGATACGCAGTATTTT.

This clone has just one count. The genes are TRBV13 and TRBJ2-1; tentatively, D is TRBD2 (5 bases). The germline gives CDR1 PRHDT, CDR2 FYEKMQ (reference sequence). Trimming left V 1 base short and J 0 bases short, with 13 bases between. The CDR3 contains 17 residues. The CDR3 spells CASSLAGGWSSYNEQFF. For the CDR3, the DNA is TGTGCCAGCAGCTTAGCGGGCGGGTGGAGCTCCTACAATGAGCAGTTCTTC.

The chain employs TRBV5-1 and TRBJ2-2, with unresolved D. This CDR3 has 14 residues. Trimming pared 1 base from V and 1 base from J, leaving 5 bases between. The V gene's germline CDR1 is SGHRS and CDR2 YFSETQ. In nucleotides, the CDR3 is TGCGCCAGCAGCTTGAACGTGAACACCGGGGAGCTGTTTTTT. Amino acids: CASSLNVNTGELFF.

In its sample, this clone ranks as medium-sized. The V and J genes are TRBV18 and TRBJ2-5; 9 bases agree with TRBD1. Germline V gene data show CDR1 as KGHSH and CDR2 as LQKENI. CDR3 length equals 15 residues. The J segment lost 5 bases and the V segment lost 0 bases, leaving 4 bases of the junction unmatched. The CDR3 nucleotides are TGTGCCAGCTCACCACCGACAGGGGGAGAGGAGACCCAGTACTTC. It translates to CASSPPTGGEETQYF.

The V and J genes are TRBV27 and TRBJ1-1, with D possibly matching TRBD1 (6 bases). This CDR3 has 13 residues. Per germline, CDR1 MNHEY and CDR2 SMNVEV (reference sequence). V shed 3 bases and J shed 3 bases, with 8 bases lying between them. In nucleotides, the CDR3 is TGTGCCAGCAGTTTCGACAGGTACACTGAAGCTTTCTTT. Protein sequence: CASSFDRYTEAFF.

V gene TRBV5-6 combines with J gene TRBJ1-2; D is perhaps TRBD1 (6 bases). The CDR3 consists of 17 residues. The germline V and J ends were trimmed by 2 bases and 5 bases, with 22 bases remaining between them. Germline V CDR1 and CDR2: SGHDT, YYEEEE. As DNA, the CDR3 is TGTGCCAGCAGCTTCCCCCCCCCTACAGGGAAGAGGTATGGCTACACCTTC. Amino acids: CASSFPPPTGKRYGYTF.

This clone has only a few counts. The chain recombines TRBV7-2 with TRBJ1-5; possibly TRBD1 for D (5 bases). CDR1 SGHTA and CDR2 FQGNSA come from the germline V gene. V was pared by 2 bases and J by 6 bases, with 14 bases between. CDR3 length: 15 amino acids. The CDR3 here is CASSLTGGGGQPQHF. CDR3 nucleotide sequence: TGTGCCAGCAGCTTAACGGGCGGGGGAGGTCAGCCCCAGCATTTT. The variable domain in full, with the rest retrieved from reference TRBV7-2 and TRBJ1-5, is GAGVSQSPSNKVTEKGKDVELRCDPISGHTALYWYRQSLGQGLEFLIYFQGNSAPDKSGLPSDRFSAERTGGSVSTLTIQRTQQEDSAVYLCASSLTGGGGQPQHFGDGTRLSIL.

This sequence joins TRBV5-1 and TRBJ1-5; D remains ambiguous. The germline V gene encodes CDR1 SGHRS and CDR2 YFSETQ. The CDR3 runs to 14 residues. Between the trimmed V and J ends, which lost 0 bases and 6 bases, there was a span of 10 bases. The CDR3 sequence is CASSLGPGGQPQHF. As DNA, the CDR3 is TGCGCCAGCAGCTTGGGGCCGGGTGGTCAGCCCCAGCATTTT.